One and the same sample provided the 21 T cell receptor beta chains below, sequenced in a study of response to subunit inactivated influenza vaccine. TCRdb redid the calling of the RT-PCR reads with MiXCR, one entry per CDR3 protein. This sample yields roughly 630,000 distinct CDR3 sequences, of which 13% to 15% are seen a single time; about 7.6% belongs to the top ten. The sequencing here drew on PBMCs from blood, taken 14 days before vaccination. All receptors come from a man in his forties or fifties who received an inactivated influenza vaccine.

In this sample, this clonotype turned up a few times. The gene calls are TRBV6-2 or TRBV6-3 and TRBJ1-5; TRBD1 agrees at 7 bases. CDR3 size: 14 residues. CDR1 is MNHEY, CDR2 SVGEGT, per germline. V trimming: 6 bases; J trimming: 4 bases; junction bases outside the gene matches: 6. This chain's CDR3 is CASRQGLTNQPQHF. In DNA, the CDR3 is TGTGCCAGCAGACAGGGGTTGACAAATCAGCCCCAGCATTTT.

Only a few counts were recorded for this clonotype. The chain uses TRBV6-2 or TRBV6-3 and TRBJ2-3, with TRBD2 matching over 7 bases. With 3 bases clipped from V and 6 bases from J, the junction kept 3 bases outside the gene matches. The CDR3 spans 13 residues. CDR1 and CDR2 from the germline V gene are MNHEY and SVGEGT. The chain's CDR3 is CASSYRDYDTQYF. The CDR3 nucleotides are TGTGCCAGCAGTTATCGGGACTACGATACGCAGTATTTT.

V and J are TRBV6-5 and TRBJ2-7, with D maybe TRBD1 (5 bases). The CDR3 is made up of 14 amino acids. Germline V CDR1 and CDR2: MNHEY, SVGAGI. V gave up 4 bases and J gave up 4 bases, with 14 bases separating them. The CDR3: CASSSHSTGYEQYF. The DNA of the CDR3 is TGTGCCAGCAGTTCCCACTCCACAGGTTACGAGCAGTACTTC.

This clonotype was detected a few times. This rearrangement joins TRBV6-2 or TRBV6-3 to TRBJ2-4; D ambiguous. With 5 bases removed from V and 0 bases from J, the gap between germline ends came to 11 bases. CDR1 is MNHEY and CDR2 is SVGEGT in the germline V gene. There are 15 residues in the CDR3. This CDR3 reads CASSRPGLAKNIQYF. Written as DNA, the CDR3 is TGTGCCAGCAGTAGACCGGGTCTAGCCAAAAACATTCAGTACTTC.

The rearrangement joins TRBV9 to TRBJ1-5; D may be TRBD1 (5 bases). Trimming took off 4 bases at V and 6 bases at J, with 17 bases between the two ends. Germline V gives CDR1 SGDLS, CDR2 YYNGEE. The CDR3 consists of 15 residues. The CDR3 nucleotides are TGTGCCAGCAGCCCCGGCGACAGAAACCGTCAGCCCCAGCATTTT. It yields the protein CASSPGDRNRQPQHF.

A few counts support this clonotype. The rearrangement joins TRBV10-3 to TRBJ2-3; D could derive from TRBD1 or TRBD2 (5 bases each). Germline V gene data show CDR1 as ENHRY and CDR2 as SYGVKD. CDR3 size: 14 residues. Trimming stripped 9 bases from V and 0 bases from J, with 13 bases between. CDR3 nucleotide sequence: TGTGCCATTTCTCGGTGGGGGAGCACAGATACGCAGTATTTT. It yields the protein CAISRWGSTDTQYF.

This clonotype showed up just a few times. The chain employs TRBV11-2 and TRBJ2-3; D is uncertain. Germline CDR1 reads SGHAT; CDR2 reads FQNNGV. Between the trimmed V and J ends, which lost 1 base and 10 bases, there was a span of 12 bases. The CDR3 has 13 residues. CDR3 in amino acids: CASSLAVGHPQYF. For the CDR3, the DNA is TGTGCCAGCAGCTTAGCGGTTGGGCATCCGCAGTATTTT.

The chain recombines TRBV12-5 with TRBJ2-3, with D uncertain. CDR1 and CDR2 from the germline V gene are LGHNT and FRNRAP. The V end lost 7 bases, the J end lost 3 bases, and 2 bases lay between the germline ends. This CDR3 is built from 10 residues. CDR3 DNA sequence: TGTGCTAGTGTTACAGATACGCAGTATTTT. Its translation is CASVTDTQYF. Filled out from reference TRBV12-5 and TRBJ2-3, the complete variable domain reads DARVTQTPRHKVTEMGQEVTMRCQPILGHNTVFWYRQTMMQGLELLAYFRNRAPLDDSGMPKDRFSAEMPDATLATLKIQPSEPRDSAVYFCASVTDTQYFGPGTRLTVL.

The rearrangement uses TRBV28 and TRBJ1-2; D gene ambiguous. This CDR3 comprises 12 residues. Germline CDR1 is MDHEN and CDR2 is SYDVKM. Trimming cost V 5 bases and J 6 bases, with 10 bases left between them. The CDR3 sequence is CASSVKKDGYTF. The CDR3 bases are TGTGCCAGCAGTGTCAAGAAGGATGGCTACACCTTC.

The V and J genes are TRBV28 and TRBJ1-2, with D perhaps TRBD1 (5 bases). Between the trimmed V and J ends, which lost 2 bases and 2 bases, there was a span of 12 bases. The CDR3 is 15 amino acids. Germline CDR1 reads MDHEN; CDR2 reads SYDVKM. CDR3 residues: CASSLGAGQNYGYTF. CDR3 in DNA: TGTGCCAGCAGTTTAGGAGCAGGGCAGAACTATGGCTACACCTTC.

V usage is TRBV6-2 or TRBV6-3 and J usage is TRBJ2-1, with TRBD2 matching 14 bases. The germline CDR1 and CDR2 sequences are MNHEY and SVGEGT. This CDR3 region has 21 residues. V was clipped by 5 bases and J by 2 bases; unmatched bases: 17. The chain's CDR3 is CASSTGLPGLAGEWPYNEQFF. The CDR3, as DNA: TGTGCCAGCAGTACGGGACTGCCGGGACTAGCGGGAGAATGGCCCTACAATGAGCAGTTCTTC.

This clonotype was seen more than once but under ten times. CDR3 in amino acids: CASSLVRVTYEQYF. CDR3 nucleotide sequence: TGTGCCAGCAGCTTAGTGAGAGTAACCTACGAGCAGTACTTC. V is TRBV7-8 and J is TRBJ2-7; D gene ambiguous. V lost 1 base and J 2 bases, leaving 9 bases between the germline ends. Germline-derived CDR1 and CDR2 are SGHVS and FQNEAQ. The length of the CDR3 is 14 residues.

The chain joins TRBV5-5 to TRBJ1-6, with D tentatively TRBD1 (5 bases). CDR3 length: 16 amino acids. V was shortened by 2 bases and J by 0 bases, with 9 bases between the two germline ends. Germline V gene sequence: CDR1 SGHKS, CDR2 YYEKEE (reference sequence). CDR3 in amino acids: CASSLAGGSYNSPLHF. The CDR3 DNA follows: TGTGCCAGCAGCTTAGCCGGGGGCTCCTATAATTCACCCCTCCACTTT.

This clonotype was seen a handful of times. The rearrangement joins TRBV10-1 to TRBJ2-7; D unclear. CDR1 is WNHNN and CDR2 is SYGVQD in the germline V gene (reference sequence). Between the trimmed V and J ends, which lost 2 bases and 3 bases, there was a span of 11 bases. CDR3 length equals 14 residues. The CDR3 loop is CASSELGIGYEQYF. CDR3 coding DNA: TGCGCCAGCAGTGAGCTGGGCATAGGCTACGAGCAGTACTTC.

This clonotype turned up a few times. This rearrangement joins TRBV12-3 or TRBV12-4 to TRBJ2-7; 7 nucleotides align to TRBD1. The CDR3 contains 13 residues. V trimming: 6 bases; J trimming: 3 bases; junction bases outside the gene matches: 5. CDR3 bases: TGTGCCAGCAGACAGACAGGGAACTACGAGCAGTACTTC. Its translation is CASRQTGNYEQYF.

This clonotype has a handful of counts. The chain recombines TRBV13 with TRBJ2-5, with TRBD2 as a possible D gene (5 bases). The V end lost 0 bases, the J end lost 3 bases, and 17 bases lay between the germline ends. The germline V gene encodes CDR1 PRHDT and CDR2 FYEKMQ (reference sequence). The CDR3 consists of 17 residues. The CDR3: CASSLGPTIRGKETQYF. The CDR3 region has the DNA TGTGCCAGCAGCTTAGGTCCAACTATAAGAGGGAAAGAGACCCAGTACTTC. Combining the CDR3 with reference TRBV13 and TRBJ2-5 gives the whole variable domain AAGVIQSPRHLIKEKRETATLKCYPIPRHDTVYWYQQGPGQDPQFLISFYEKMQSDKGSIPDRFSAQQFSDYHSELNMSSLELGDSALYFCASSLGPTIRGKETQYFGPGTRLLVL.

This clonotype was found many times. This chain links TRBV9 with TRBJ2-1; no clear D gene. The V gene lost 2 bases and the J gene lost 1 base, with 10 bases spanning the gap. CDR1 SGDLS and CDR2 YYNGEE come from the germline V gene. This CDR3 contains 15 residues. The CDR3 loop reads CASSVDSRSYNEQFF. In DNA, the CDR3 is TGTGCCAGCAGCGTTGACTCCCGTTCCTACAATGAGCAGTTCTTC.

This clonotype was detected only a few times. V and J are TRBV20-1 and TRBJ2-1; D may be TRBD2 (6 bases). The CDR3 spans 14 residues. Germline V CDR1 and CDR2: DFQATT, SNEGSKA (reference sequence). The V and J ends lost 5 bases and 6 bases respectively, with 17 bases between them. CDR3 residues: CSARPWGEVNEQFF. The CDR3 DNA reads TGCAGTGCTCGCCCTTGGGGGGAGGTCAATGAGCAGTTCTTC.

This clonotype was counted only a few times. The chain is built from TRBV27 and TRBJ1-2; D possibly corresponds to TRBD1 (6 bases). V lost 5 bases and J 8 bases, leaving 18 bases between the germline ends. Germline lookup yields CDR1 MNHEY and CDR2 SMNVEV (reference sequence). This CDR3 has 14 residues. CDR3 sequence reads: CASSPRWGGDGYTF. In DNA form, the CDR3 reads TGTGCCAGCAGTCCCCGTTGGGGGGGCGACGGCTACACCTTC.

V usage is TRBV5-1 and J usage is TRBJ2-7; no reliable D call. Deletions cut 0 bases from V and 0 bases from J, with 7 bases between. Per the germline V gene, CDR1 is SGHRS and CDR2 is YFSETQ. The CDR3 covers 14 residues. This chain's CDR3 is CASSLGALSYEQYF. The CDR3 bases are TGCGCCAGCAGCTTGGGGGCCCTCTCCTACGAGCAGTACTTC.

The chain joins TRBV27 to TRBJ2-7; tentative D call: TRBD1 (5 bases). Germline assignment: CDR1 MNHEY and CDR2 SMNVEV (reference sequence). The CDR3 covers 12 residues. The V end lost 5 bases, the J end lost 8 bases, and 13 bases lay between the germline ends. CDR3 protein: CASSPQGAQQYF. As DNA, the CDR3 is TGTGCCAGCAGTCCCCAAGGGGCACAGCAGTACTTC.